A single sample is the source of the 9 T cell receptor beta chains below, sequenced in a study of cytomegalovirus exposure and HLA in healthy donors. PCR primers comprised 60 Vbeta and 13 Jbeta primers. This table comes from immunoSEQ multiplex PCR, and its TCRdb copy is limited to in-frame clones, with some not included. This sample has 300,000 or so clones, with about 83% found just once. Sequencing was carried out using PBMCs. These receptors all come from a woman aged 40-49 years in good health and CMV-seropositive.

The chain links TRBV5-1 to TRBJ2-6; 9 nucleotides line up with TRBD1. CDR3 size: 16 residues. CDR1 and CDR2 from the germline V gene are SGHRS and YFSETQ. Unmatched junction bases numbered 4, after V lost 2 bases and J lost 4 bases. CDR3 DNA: TGCGCCAGCAGCTTACAGGGGGCGACCGGGGCCAACGTCCTGACTTTC. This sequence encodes CASSLQGATGANVLTF.

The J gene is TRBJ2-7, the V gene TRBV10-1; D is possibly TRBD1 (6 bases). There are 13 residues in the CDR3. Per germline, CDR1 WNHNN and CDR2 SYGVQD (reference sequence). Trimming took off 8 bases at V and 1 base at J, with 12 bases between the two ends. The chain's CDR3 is CASLGTRSYEQYF. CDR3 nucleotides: TGCGCCAGCCTGGGGACAAGGTCCTACGAGCAGTACTTC.

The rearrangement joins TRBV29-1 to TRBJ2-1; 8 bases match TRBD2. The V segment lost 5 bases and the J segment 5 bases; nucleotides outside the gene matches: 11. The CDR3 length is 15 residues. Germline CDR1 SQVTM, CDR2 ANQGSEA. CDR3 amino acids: CSVSESGSWNNEQFF. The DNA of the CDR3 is TGCAGCGTTTCCGAAAGCGGGAGCTGGAACAATGAGCAGTTCTTC.

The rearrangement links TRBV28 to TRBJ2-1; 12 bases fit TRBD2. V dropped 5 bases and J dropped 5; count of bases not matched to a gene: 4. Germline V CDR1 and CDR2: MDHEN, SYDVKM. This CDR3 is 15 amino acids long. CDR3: CASSPWTSGDNEQFF. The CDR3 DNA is TGTGCCAGCAGTCCGTGGACTAGCGGGGACAATGAGCAGTTCTTC.

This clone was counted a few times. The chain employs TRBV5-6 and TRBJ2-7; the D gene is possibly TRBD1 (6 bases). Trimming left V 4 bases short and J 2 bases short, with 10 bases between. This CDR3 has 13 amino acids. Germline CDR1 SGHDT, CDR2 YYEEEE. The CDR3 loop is CASSPTGTYEQYF. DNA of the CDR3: TGTGCCAGCAGCCCTACAGGGACCTACGAGCAGTACTTC.

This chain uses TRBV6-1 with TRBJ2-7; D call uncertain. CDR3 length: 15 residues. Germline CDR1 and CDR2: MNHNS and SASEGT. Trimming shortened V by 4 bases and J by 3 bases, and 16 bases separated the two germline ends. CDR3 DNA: TGTGCCAGCAGTGTTCTAGTATCCCCCTACTACGAGCAGTACTTC. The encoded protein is CASSVLVSPYYEQYF.

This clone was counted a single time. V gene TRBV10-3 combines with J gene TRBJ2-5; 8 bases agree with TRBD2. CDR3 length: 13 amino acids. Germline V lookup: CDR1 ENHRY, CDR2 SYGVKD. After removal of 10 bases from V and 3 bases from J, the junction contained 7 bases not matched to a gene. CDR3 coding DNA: TGTGCCACCGGACTAGCTCACGAAGAGACCCAGTACTTC. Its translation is CATGLAHEETQYF.

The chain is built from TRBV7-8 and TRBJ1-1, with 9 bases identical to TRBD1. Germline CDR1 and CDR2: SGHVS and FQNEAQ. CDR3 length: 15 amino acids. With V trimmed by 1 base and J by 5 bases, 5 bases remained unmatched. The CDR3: CASSLGDREGTEAFF. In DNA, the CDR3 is TGTGCCAGCAGCTTAGGGGACAGGGAGGGGACTGAAGCTTTCTTT.

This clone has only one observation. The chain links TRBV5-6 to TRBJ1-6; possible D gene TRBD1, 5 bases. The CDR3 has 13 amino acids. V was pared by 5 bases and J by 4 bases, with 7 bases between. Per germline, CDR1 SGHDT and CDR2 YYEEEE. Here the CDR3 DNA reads TGTGCCAGCAGGTCAGGGTATAATTCACCCCTCCACTTT. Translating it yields CASRSGYNSPLHF.